Below are 20 T cell receptor beta chains sequenced from a single sample in a study of cytomegalovirus exposure and HLA in healthy donors. This PCR relied on a set of 60 Vbeta primers and 13 Jbeta primers. The data were produced by immunoSEQ multiplex PCR, yet TCRdb's version contains in-frame clones alone and is incomplete. Of 120,000 or so clones listed, more than 65% are singletons. The sequencing input was PBMCs. Source of these receptors: a man between 18 and 29 years old in good health and CMV-seronegative.

The rearrangement links TRBV6-1 to TRBJ2-7; 9 bases fit TRBD1. Germline trimming cut 4 bases from V and 3 bases from J; bases unmatched to any gene: 7. CDR3 length equals 15 residues. Germline lookup yields CDR1 MNHNS and CDR2 SASEGT. CDR3 protein: CASSAGTGMIYEQYF. For the CDR3, the DNA is TGTGCCAGCAGTGCAGGGACAGGGATGATCTACGAGCAGTACTTC.

This chain connects TRBV2 to TRBJ1-2; D might be TRBD1 (5 bases). CDR3 length: 12 residues. Trimming took off 7 bases at V and 4 bases at J, with 10 bases between the two ends. CDR1 SNHLY and CDR2 FYNNEI come from the germline V gene. The CDR3 DNA follows: TGTGCCAGCACCGGGGGTGTCTATGGCTACACCTTC. The encoded protein is CASTGGVYGYTF.

This rearrangement joins TRBV5-1 to TRBJ1-1; 7 positions agree with TRBD1. Trimming took 4 bases from V and 2 from J; bases not matched to a gene: 5. The V gene's germline CDR1 is SGHRS and CDR2 YFSETQ. The CDR3 extends over 14 amino acids. Written as DNA, the CDR3 is TGCGCCAGCAGCGCCGGACAGGCCAACACTGAAGCTTTCTTT. It encodes CASSAGQANTEAFF. Looking up the rest from reference TRBV5-1 and TRBJ1-1 gives the full variable domain: KAGVTQTPRYLIKTRGQQVTLSCSPISGHRSVSWYQQTPGQGLQFLFEYFSETQRNKGNFPGRFSGRQFSNSRSEMNVSTLELGDSALYLCASSAGQANTEAFFGQGTRLTVV.

As regards this clone: One end of the junction does not line up with germline, which may come from a read error. The chain employs TRBV7-9 and TRBJ1-4; D not resolved. CDR1 is SEHNR and CDR2 is FQNEAQ in the germline V gene (reference sequence). The CDR3 contains 14 residues. The CDR3 reads CSSSPNSPNEKLFF. As DNA, the CDR3 is TGTTCCAGCAGCCCTAATAGCCCCAATGAAAAACTGTTTTTT.

In the case of this clone: At one end, the junction sequence differs from germline, possibly due to a read error. The chain has TRBV4-1 and TRBJ2-5; maybe TRBD1 (5 bases). The J call is in doubt because the DNA end fits TRBJ2-7 better. From germline, CDR1 is MGHRA and CDR2 YSYEKL. The CDR3 loop spans 16 amino acids. The CDR3 region has the DNA TGCGTCAGCAGCTCCCAAGGGCGGACATCACAATACGAGCAGTACTTC. Translating it yields CVSSSQGRTSQYEQYF.

This rearrangement joins TRBV18 to TRBJ2-7; a possible D gene is TRBD1 (6 bases). The CDR3 runs 15 residues. Germline V lookup: CDR1 KGHSH, CDR2 LQKENI. V was pared by 3 bases and J by 3 bases, with 15 bases between. The CDR3 reads CASSPLPGTFYEQYF. For the CDR3, the DNA is TGTGCCAGCTCACCCCTCCCGGGGACATTCTACGAGCAGTACTTC.

V gene TRBV19 combines with J gene TRBJ2-6; D is possibly TRBD2 (6 bases). This CDR3 spans 17 amino acids. Trimming left V 5 bases short and J 0 bases short, with 14 bases between. Germline V gene lookup returns CDR1 LNHDA and CDR2 SQIVND (reference sequence). This CDR3 reads CASSREISSSGANVLTF. The CDR3 DNA follows: TGTGCCAGTAGTCGGGAGATCAGTAGCTCTGGGGCCAACGTCCTGACTTTC.

This clone appeared once. V and J are TRBV7-2 and TRBJ2-5; tentative D call: TRBD1 (6 bases). Germline loops: CDR1 SGHTA, CDR2 FQGNSA. V was clipped by 2 bases and J by 9 bases, with 13 bases between them. The CDR3 runs 13 residues. CDR3 DNA: TGTGCCAGCAGCTTACCAGGGGCTAAGGCCCAGTACTTC. Amino acid sequence: CASSLPGAKAQYF.

A single count supports this clone. The chain is built from TRBV7-8 and TRBJ1-5; D may be TRBD1 (5 bases). Germline V lookup: CDR1 SGHVS, CDR2 FQNEAQ. The CDR3 is 16 residues long. Trimming took off 3 bases at V and 4 bases at J, with 16 bases between the two ends. The CDR3 region is CASSLSRWTQNQPQHF. The CDR3 DNA is TGTGCCAGCAGCTTGTCTAGGTGGACACAAAATCAGCCCCAGCATTTT. The complete variable domain, with remaining parts taken from reference TRBV7-8 and TRBJ1-5, reads GAGVSQSPRYKVAKRGQDVALRCDPISGHVSLFWYQQALGQGPEFLTYFQNEAQLDKSGLPSDRFFAERPEGSVSTLKIQRTQQEDSAVYLCASSLSRWTQNQPQHFGDGTRLSIL.

The chain carries TRBV29-1 and TRBJ2-7; 13 nucleotides agree with TRBD2. Germline CDR1 is SQVTM and CDR2 is ANQGSEA. The CDR3 runs 13 residues. V shed 4 bases and J 7 bases; nucleotides not matched to a gene: 4. CDR3 loop: CSVALAGGGEQYF. The DNA for the CDR3 is TGCAGCGTTGCACTAGCGGGGGGGGGTGAGCAGTACTTC.

This chain joins TRBV7-8 and TRBJ2-1; possibly TRBD1 for D (8 bases). The V and J ends lost 10 bases and 3 bases respectively, with 31 bases between them. Germline-derived CDR1 and CDR2 are SGHVS and FQNEAQ. The CDR3 totals 19 residues. This chain's CDR3 is CATATGGWKRGSYYNEQFF. As DNA, the CDR3 is TGTGCCACCGCAACAGGGGGGTGGAAGCGGGGCTCTTACTACAATGAGCAGTTCTTC.

The J gene is TRBJ1-1, the V gene TRBV5-8; 10 bases map to TRBD1. The CDR3 is made up of 15 amino acids. The V gene's germline CDR1 is SGHTS and CDR2 YDEGEE. V was pared by 1 base and J by 3 bases, with 3 bases of the junction left unmatched. The CDR3 reads CASSLPDRGYTEAFF. CDR3 DNA sequence: TGTGCCAGCAGCTTGCCGGACAGGGGGTACACTGAAGCTTTCTTT.

The rearrangement uses TRBV5-6 and TRBJ2-3; D is unclear. Per the germline V gene, CDR1 is SGHDT and CDR2 is YYEEEE. V lost 4 bases to trimming and J lost 7 bases, with 16 bases between them. There are 14 residues in the CDR3. The CDR3: CASSPLGDTNTQYF. Here the CDR3 DNA reads TGTGCCAGCAGCCCCTTAGGCGACACGAATACGCAGTATTTT.

This sequence joins TRBV7-2 and TRBJ2-7; TRBD1 agrees at 9 bases. The trim removed 3 bases at V and 5 bases at J, leaving 5 bases unmatched. The germline gives CDR1 SGHTA, CDR2 FQGNSA. The CDR3 runs 14 residues. This chain's CDR3 is CASSFSQGAHEQYF. The CDR3 bases are TGTGCCAGCAGCTTCTCACAGGGGGCGCACGAGCAGTACTTC.

The genes are TRBV5-1 and TRBJ1-2; TRBD1 matches at 9 bases. The V gene end was trimmed by 4 bases and the J gene end by 6 bases; junction bases not matched to a gene: 4. The CDR3 spans 13 residues. Germline assignment: CDR1 SGHRS and CDR2 YFSETQ. CDR3 in amino acids: CASSLGQGNGYTF. CDR3 in DNA: TGCGCCAGCAGCCTGGGACAGGGAAATGGCTACACCTTC.

V and J are TRBV6-4 and TRBJ2-3; the match to TRBD2 covers 8 bases. Per germline, CDR1 MRHNA and CDR2 SNTAGT. CDR3 size: 13 residues. Losses at the gene ends were 7 bases for V and 5 bases for J; bases not matched to a gene: 5. The DNA for the CDR3 is TGTGCCAGCATCGCCGGGAGGGGAGATACGCAGTATTTT. Its translation: CASIAGRGDTQYF.

The DNA for the CDR3 is TGTGCCAGCAGCCACGGGACAGGATCCTACGAGCAGTACTTC. This translates into CASSHGTGSYEQYF. The V call is TRBV5-6, the J call TRBJ2-7, with 8 positions matching TRBD1. This CDR3 is 14 amino acids long. Trimming took 4 bases from V and 1 from J; bases not matched to a gene: 4. Germline-derived CDR1 and CDR2 are SGHDT and YYEEEE.

On this clone itself: Additional DNA sequences in this sample encode the identical CDR3. The chain combines TRBV6-1 with TRBJ2-2, with 7 bases that match TRBD1. Germline lookup yields CDR1 MNHNS and CDR2 SASEGT. The CDR3 has 14 residues. V gave up 5 bases and J gave up 2 bases; unmatched junction bases: 2. CDR3 DNA: TGTGCCAGCAGTCGACAGGGTAACACCGGGGAGCTGTTTTTT. This sequence encodes CASSRQGNTGELFF.

The chain combines TRBV18 with TRBJ1-2; 7 nucleotides match TRBD1. CDR1 and CDR2 (germline): KGHSH, LQKENI. V gave up 4 bases and J gave up 5 bases; unmatched junction bases: 4. The CDR3 is 13 amino acids. CDR3 in DNA: TGTGCCAGCTCACTCGACAGGGAATATGGCTACACCTTC. Protein: CASSLDREYGYTF.

The chain has TRBV6-4 and TRBJ2-2; 13 positions agree with TRBD2. Germline assignment: CDR1 MRHNA and CDR2 SNTAGT. The CDR3 has 18 amino acids. V lost 5 bases, J lost 0 bases, and 6 bases stayed unmatched. The chain's CDR3 is CASSPTGLAGSNTGELFF. The CDR3 region has the DNA TGTGCCAGCAGTCCCACGGGACTAGCGGGGTCGAACACCGGGGAGCTGTTTTTT.